Described below is a single TCR beta chain sequence and its context. Its specificity is unknown. The data originate from a study of T cell responses to AZD1222 COVID-19 vaccine. Study observations and caveats: Spike-specific TCR breadth rose after two AZD1222 doses, and depth rose as well. Across spike, vaccine-associated CD4 TCRs were found, dominant at 160-218 and 743-854.

TCRdb's copy holds only in-frame clones and misses some; the assay was immunoSEQ multiplex PCR. This table holds about 110,000 clones, 85% to 95% found once. Trimming left V 0 bases short and J 15 bases short, with 8 bases between. The germline gives CDR1 MNHNS, CDR2 SASEGT. The CDR3 contains 11 residues. The TCR was taken from an adult in good health. The chain links TRBV6-1 to TRBJ1-4; D is undetermined. Specimen: peripheral blood, collected on day 0 of AZD1222 vaccination. The CDR3 is CASSEAGLVFF. As DNA, the CDR3 is TGTGCCAGCAGTGAAGCGGGCCTGGTGTTTTTT.